What follows describes a single T cell receptor beta chain. Its antigen is currently unknown. The data originate from a study of OX40 agonist ivuxolimab in advanced cancers. About the research overall: Antecedent anti-PD-1, anti-PD-L1 or anti-CTLA-4 therapy was permissible, with about 40% having received some.

Generated by immunoSEQ multiplex PCR, the TCRdb table keeps only in-frame clones and is missing some. Here the sample spans approximately 100,000 clones, less than 95% being singletons. Study conclusions and caveats: Also present in some nonresponders was a low level of normalized T-cell clonal expansion.

The germline V gene has CDR1 SGHRS and CDR2 YFSETQ. This CDR3 has 17 amino acids. V was clipped by 0 bases and J by 3 bases; unmatched bases: 7. V is TRBV5-1 and J is TRBJ2-3, with 10 bases that match TRBD2. The sequence was obtained from an adult with an advanced solid tumor such as melanoma, head and neck, liver or kidney cancer. Sequenced here: CD4+ or CD8+ T cells sorted from blood, sampled in a trial of the OX40 agonist ivuxolimab. CDR3 coding DNA: TGCGCCAGCAGCTTGGAAGGGATAGCGGGAGGTACAGATACGCAGTATTTT. Translating it yields CASSLEGIAGGTDTQYF.